The entry that follows covers one T cell receptor beta chain sequence. The antigen remains unidentified. The data derive from a study of graft-versus-host responses after intestinal transplantation. Study-wide context: Every transplant recipient was induced with anti-thymocyte globulin, then maintained on tacrolimus and steroids for around 3 years.

Study-level results: High graft-versus-host to host-versus-graft clonal ratios were seen in allografts of patients with graft-donor T cell macrochimerism. Investigators detected GvH clones in recipient marrow, with some emerging earlier in ileum or blood.

Sequenced by immunoSEQ multiplex PCR; TCRdb stores in-frame clones only, minus some. This table holds approximately 38,000 clones, roughly four fifths found once. The CDR3 is 11 amino acids. Germline CDR1 is SNHLY and CDR2 is FYNNEI. Trimming pared 4 bases from V and 4 bases from J, leaving 2 bases between. Sample: PBMCs, taken about 1,000 days after transplant. This TCR was recovered from a human patient who received an intestinal transplant, so some T cells may come from the graft donor. V is TRBV2 and J is TRBJ1-3; D uncertain. The CDR3 nucleotides are TGTGCCAGCAGTGTGGGAAACACCATATATTTT. It yields the protein CASSVGNTIYF.